The T cell receptor beta chain under discussion was sequenced for a study of blood T cell repertoires in COVID-19 (TCRdb year 2020). For the study in its entirety: Samples from collaborators originated in the United States, Italy and Spain and spanned both the acute and convalescent phases of COVID-19. Sample metadata almost always included a de-identified subject ID, COVID-19 status, age in years and sex. The dataset comprised deeply sampled blood TCRbeta repertoires from subjects exposed to, actively infected with, or recovered from COVID-19. Where HLA class I and class II types were available, the types were taken from metadata supplied by the sample provider, not from assay-based typing. Samples were obtained from the ongoing ImmuneRACE study (first 160 participants) and from about 1,300 subjects provided by 6 global collaborators. The prospective study material was composed of cDNA or gDNA derived from T cells, B-cell-depleted T cells, or PBMCs. The repertoires were released in a freely available public database meant as a resource for research on the immune response to SARS-CoV-2. The paper's findings and limits, for the study overall: How much clinical and demographic metadata was included differed by source and by participant, and the metadata was provided uncurated.

The immunoSEQ Assay, a bias-controlled multiplex PCR, was used to amplify TCRbeta CDR3 regions from genomic DNA. The original methods were these. Nucleated cell counts per sample were estimated from amplification of reference gene primers within the assay. To quantify the absolute abundance of each unique TCRbeta CDR3 rearrangement, sequence reads were collapsed and filtered. For each sample, productive Simpson clonality was calculated by taking the square root of Simpson's diversity index across productive rearrangements. The table was pulled from immuneACCESS by TCRdb, which kept in-frame rearrangements only. Such tables lose some clones; where checked, under half of the loss comes from unresolved V genes, and the rest has no known cause. Clone size and V and J calls were adopted from that table, with D and trimming inferred from the DNA. Present in this sample are 250,000 to 300,000 clones, roughly 90% of which were seen just once. Less than 15% of the sample is taken by the ten largest.

In Seattle, one collaborating source enrolled patients while the infection was active and tracked those patients longitudinally over the course of disease. Each collaborating institution followed its own protocols to collect whole blood in K2EDTA tubes. For TCRbeta analysis, collaborators shipped samples in one of three forms: frozen whole blood, isolated PBMCs, or DNA extracted from either of those sample types. The CDR3 runs 13 amino acids, cysteine and phenylalanine included. CDR3 DNA is the only sequence kept; it has 39 bases, read in frame from the first base. The germline V gene encodes CDR1 SQVTM and CDR2 ANQGSEA. V is cut by 7 bases and J by 6 bases, and the space between the germline ends is 17 bases. With regard to this clone: The antigen it recognizes is unknown. No much larger clonotype is one base removed from it; base qualities were not supplied.

The sequenced material came from peripheral blood. The chain couples TRBV29-1 to TRBJ2-3; a tentative D call is TRBD2 (7 bases match). The origin of this receptor is a woman aged 70 to 79 with COVID-19, enrolled during active disease. The sequence in DNA is TGCAGCGCCAAAAGGGGGGGCTCGGATACGCAGTATTTT. Its protein reads: CSAKRGGSDTQYF.